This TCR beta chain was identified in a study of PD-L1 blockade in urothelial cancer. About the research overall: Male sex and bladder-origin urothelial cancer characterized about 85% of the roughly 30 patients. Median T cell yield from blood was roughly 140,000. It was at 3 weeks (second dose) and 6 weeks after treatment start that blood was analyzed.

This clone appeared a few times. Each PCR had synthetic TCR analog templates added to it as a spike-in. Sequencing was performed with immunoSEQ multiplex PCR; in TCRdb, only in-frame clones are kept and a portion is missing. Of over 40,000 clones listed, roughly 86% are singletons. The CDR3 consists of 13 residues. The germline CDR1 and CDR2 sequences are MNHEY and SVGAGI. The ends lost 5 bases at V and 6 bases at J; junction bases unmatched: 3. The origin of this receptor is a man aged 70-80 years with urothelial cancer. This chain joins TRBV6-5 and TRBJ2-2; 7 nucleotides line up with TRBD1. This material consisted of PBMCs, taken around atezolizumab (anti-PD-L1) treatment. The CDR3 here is CASSPQGAGELFF. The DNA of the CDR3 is TGTGCCAGCAGTCCCCAGGGGGCCGGGGAGCTGTTTTTT.